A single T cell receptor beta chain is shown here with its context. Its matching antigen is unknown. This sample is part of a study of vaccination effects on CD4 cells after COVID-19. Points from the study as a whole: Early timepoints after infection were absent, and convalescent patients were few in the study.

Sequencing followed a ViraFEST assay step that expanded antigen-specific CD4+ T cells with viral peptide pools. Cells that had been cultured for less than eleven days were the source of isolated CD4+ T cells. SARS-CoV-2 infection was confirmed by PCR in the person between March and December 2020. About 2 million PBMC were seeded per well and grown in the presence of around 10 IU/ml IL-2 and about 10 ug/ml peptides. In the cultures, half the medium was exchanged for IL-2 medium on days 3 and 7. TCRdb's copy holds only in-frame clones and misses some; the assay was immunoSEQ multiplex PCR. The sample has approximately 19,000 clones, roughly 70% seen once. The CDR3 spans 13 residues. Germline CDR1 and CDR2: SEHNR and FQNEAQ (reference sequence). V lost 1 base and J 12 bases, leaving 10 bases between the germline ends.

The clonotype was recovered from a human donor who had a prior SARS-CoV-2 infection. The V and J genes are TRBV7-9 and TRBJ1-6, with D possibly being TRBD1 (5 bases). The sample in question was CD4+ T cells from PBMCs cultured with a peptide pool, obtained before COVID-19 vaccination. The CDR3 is CASSLESGEPLHF. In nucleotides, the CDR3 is TGTGCCAGCAGCTTAGAATCGGGGGAACCCCTCCACTTT.